This T cell receptor beta chain emerged from a study of T cell responses to AZD1222 COVID-19 vaccine (dated by TCRdb to 2020 to 2023). In terms of the full investigation: AZD1222 recipients with second doses at about 4 weeks or about 12 weeks were pooled, because spike-specific TCR depth and breadth did not differ between schedules. TCR sequencing covered about 230 trial participants: 207 given two doses of AZD1222 and around 26 given two doses of MenACWY control vaccine. Trial participants were enrolled into age subgroups of 18-55, 56-69 and 70-plus years, which contained 148, 28 and 57 TCR-sequenced participants, respectively. What the authors observed across the whole study: Only five or six AZD1222 recipients were SARS-CoV-2 seropositive at baseline, limiting conclusions about previously exposed vaccinees. Vaccine-associated CD4 TCRs spanned the whole spike protein, with dominant responses in regions 160-218 and 743-854. After two AZD1222 doses, both the breadth and the depth of spike-specific TCRs were significantly higher than at day 0 and than in MenACWY recipients. The 56-69-year group was small, and its depth increase did not reach significance, likely because of low power. Because no day 14 peak-response samples were available, repertoires were characterized only after the peak T cell response. Most participants were white British and females outnumbered males, and the authors suggested that clonal diversity may have been underestimated. Reportedly, close to half of the unique spike-specific TCRs recognized epitopes lying outside the regions that are mutated in the B.1.351 and B.1.1.7 variants.

In the paper's terms, the time point label means: baseline before first vaccination. The vaccinee samples were drawn from two UK trials, COV001 and COV002, one of which was a single-blind randomized controlled phase 2/3 trial testing AZD1222 (ChAdOx1 nCoV-19) in healthy adults. For TCRbeta chain sequencing, PBMC samples from trial participants were taken at day 0 and at day 28 after the second dose. As concerns this clone: This receptor's antigen is unknown. No base-level quality is on record; no much larger clone is a single base apart.

Including cysteine and phenylalanine, the CDR3 has 12 amino acids. Solely the CDR3 DNA is kept, with 36 bases framed from the first base. Relative to germline, V is 4 bases shorter and J is 11 bases shorter, with 14 bases between their ends. The CDR3 regions of human TCRbeta chains were analyzed by immunosequencing. Under the source paper's analysis protocol: Repertoire TCRs were checked for matches against a reference library of SARS-CoV-2-specific TCRs that had been generated using the MIRA antigen-specificity platform. Breadth meant the fraction of unique TCRs that were SARS-CoV-2-associated, whereas depth meant the fraction of total T cells that were SARS-CoV-2-associated. Each spike-specific TCR was assigned to its reactive spike region and to a CD4 or CD8 class using the MIRA data. Log10-transformed breadth and depth values were compared by one-way ANOVA with Sidak's multiple comparisons tests. The source is immuneACCESS, and TCRdb retained only in-frame sequences with V and J called. Part of the clones is not carried over; for the studies checked, unresolved V genes explain less than half of this, and the remainder is unexplained. V, J and clone size were drawn from that table, and D and trimming were deduced from the DNA. The sample table contains 130,000 or so clones; only one count was recorded for around 94% of them. The ten largest clones represent approximately 6.3% of the sample.

The material sequenced was peripheral blood, taken on day 0 of AZD1222 vaccination. The origin of this receptor is an adult in good health. The rearrangement joined TRBV12-3 or TRBV12-4 to TRBJ1-1; the D gene is not confidently resolved. This receptor carries the CDR3 CASSWIIGDAFF. The DNA sequence is given as TGTGCCAGCAGTTGGATAATCGGTGACGCTTTCTTT.